This T cell receptor beta chain was sequenced for a study of T-cell memory formation after mild COVID-19. The wider study: Largely donor-specific sequence clusters came from a couple of donors. Study-level results: Cross-reactive memory apparently joined, as some responding clones appeared in pre-infection memory. Second-wave clones with a day 37 peak had unconfirmed SARS-CoV-2 specificity.

Of note for this clonotype: The antigen is undetermined.

From the 5' RACE reads, TCRdb called clonotypes with MiXCR, one entry per CDR3 protein. Of roughly 170,000 distinct CDR3 sequences listed, 20% to 25% are singletons. This CDR3 has 18 residues. The V end lost 0 bases, the J end lost 0 bases, and 15 bases lay between the germline ends. CDR1 is LNHNV, CDR2 YYDKDF, per germline (reference sequence). Sequences were obtained from PBMCs or a T cell subset sorted from them (not recorded which). The gene calls are TRBV15 and TRBJ1-3, with D unclear. The clonotype originates from an adult woman who had mild COVID-19 (a few samples of this study predate the infection). Cell type and time point are not known. DNA for the CDR3: TGTGCCACCAGCAGAGACCGAACAGAGCACGACTCTGGAAACACCATATATTTT. Its translation: CATSRDRTEHDSGNTIYF.